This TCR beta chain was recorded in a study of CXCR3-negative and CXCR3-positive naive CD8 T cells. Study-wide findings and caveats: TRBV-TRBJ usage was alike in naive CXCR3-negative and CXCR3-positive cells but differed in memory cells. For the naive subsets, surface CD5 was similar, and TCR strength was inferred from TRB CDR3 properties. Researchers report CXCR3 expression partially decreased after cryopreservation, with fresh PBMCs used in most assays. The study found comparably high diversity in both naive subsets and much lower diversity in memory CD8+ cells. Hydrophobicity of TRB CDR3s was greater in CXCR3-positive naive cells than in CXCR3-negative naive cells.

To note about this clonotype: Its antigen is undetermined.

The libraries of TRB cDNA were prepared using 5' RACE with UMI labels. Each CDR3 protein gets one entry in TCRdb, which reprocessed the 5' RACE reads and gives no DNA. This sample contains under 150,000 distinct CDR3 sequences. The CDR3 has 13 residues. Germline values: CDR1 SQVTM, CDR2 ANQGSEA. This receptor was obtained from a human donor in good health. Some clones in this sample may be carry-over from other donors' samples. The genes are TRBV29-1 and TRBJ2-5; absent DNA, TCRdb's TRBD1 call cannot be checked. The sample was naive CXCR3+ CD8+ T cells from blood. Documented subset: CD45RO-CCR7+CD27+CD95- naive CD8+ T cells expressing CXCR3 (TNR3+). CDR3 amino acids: CSVERDSLETQYF.